This TCR beta chain was profiled in a study of OX40 agonist ivuxolimab in advanced cancers. Study-level findings and limits: No determination was made of the antigen specificity of the expanded peripheral T cells.

This clone was observed a single time. The antigen remains unidentified. The germline gives CDR1 LNHDA, CDR2 SQIVND (reference sequence). The CDR3 has 14 amino acids. The V gene lost 3 bases and the J gene lost 2 bases, with 11 bases spanning the gap. Profiling relied on immunoSEQ multiplex PCR, and the TCRdb table lists in-frame clones only, not all of them. The sample lists 70,000 to 95,000 clones, approximately 85% occurring once. This specimen consisted of CD4+ or CD8+ T cells sorted from blood, obtained in a trial of the OX40 agonist ivuxolimab. The receptor comes from an adult with an advanced solid tumor such as melanoma, head and neck, liver or kidney cancer. J is TRBJ2-7 and V is TRBV19, with D unresolved. Here the CDR3 DNA reads TGTGCCAGTAGTATTTCGACGGCTGCCTACGAGCAGTACTTC. This codes for CASSISTAAYEQYF. The full variable domain, its missing parts supplied by reference TRBV19 and TRBJ2-7, is DGGITQSPKYLFRKEGQNVTLSCEQNLNHDAMYWYRQDPGQGLRLIYYSQIVNDFQKGDIAEGYSVSREKKESFPLTVTSAQKNPTAFYLCASSISTAAYEQYFGPGTRLTVT.